The rows below give T cell receptor beta chains drawn from one sample of a study of blood T cell repertoires in COVID-19. This table comes from immunoSEQ multiplex PCR, and its TCRdb copy is limited to in-frame clones, with some not included. The sample includes about 400,000 clones, 75% to 90% of them seen just once. Specimen: peripheral blood. All receptors derive from an older woman with COVID-19, enrolled during active disease. Both conserved end residues are part of each CDR3. Each record gives: D gene, V gene, J gene, clone size, CDR3 protein, CDR3 DNA. D genes are given only for firm matches. Some rows have no size entry. The others give once, few or many, or a class for an expanded clone.

D: TRBD1; V: TRBV7-8; J: TRBJ2-5; size: NA; CDR3: CASSPSGGTGSRETQYF; DNA: TGTGCCAGCAGCCCGAGTGGCGGGACAGGTTCTAGAGAGACCCAGTACTTC
D: NA; V: TRBV6-2/TRBV6-3; J: TRBJ1-1; size: NA; CDR3: CASSYRRGEAFF; DNA: TGTGCCAGCAGTTACCGCAGGGGTGAAGCTTTCTTT
D: TRBD1; V: TRBV13; J: TRBJ2-7; size: NA; CDR3: CASSLEQGAAEQYF; DNA: TGTGCCAGCAGCTTAGAACAGGGGGCGGCCGAGCAGTACTTC
D: NA; V: TRBV6-5; J: TRBJ2-5; size: once; CDR3: CASNSARGYQETQYF; DNA: TGTGCCAGCAACTCGGCTAGAGGGTACCAAGAGACCCAGTACTTC
D: NA; V: TRBV11-2; J: TRBJ2-7; size: once; CDR3: CASSSSGYEQYF; DNA: TGTGCCAGCAGCTCATCCGGGTACGAGCAGTACTTC
D: NA; V: TRBV27; J: TRBJ1-2; size: NA; CDR3: CASSASLGMAGYGYTF; DNA: NA
D: TRBD1; V: TRBV30; J: TRBJ1-2; size: NA; CDR3: CACPGSGTGESWGYGYTF; DNA: TGTGCCTGCCCCGGGTCCGGGACAGGGGAAAGTTGGGGCTATGGCTACACCTTC
D: TRBD1; V: TRBV2; J: TRBJ1-1; size: NA; CDR3: CASSPGQMNTEAFF; DNA: TGTGCCAGCAGTCCGGGACAGATGAACACTGAAGCTTTCTTT
D: TRBD1; V: TRBV6-2/TRBV6-3; J: TRBJ2-2; size: once; CDR3: CASSYGTGVPGYTGELFF; DNA: TGTGCCAGCAGTTACGGGACAGGGGTCCCGGGATACACCGGGGAGCTGTTTTTT
D: NA; V: TRBV11-1; J: TRBJ1-2; size: NA; CDR3: CASSLPGGGHGYTF; DNA: TGTGCCAGCAGCCTACCAGGTGGGGGCCACGGCTACACCTTC
D: NA; V: TRBV5-1; J: TRBJ2-7; size: NA; CDR3: CASSLASQGERNEQYF; DNA: TGCGCCAGCAGCTTGGCGTCGCAGGGTGAGCGAAACGAGCAGTACTTC
D: TRBD2; V: TRBV10-3; J: TRBJ2-5; size: NA; CDR3: CATRGGPGETQYF; DNA: TGTGCCACCCGCGGGGGGCCGGGGGAGACCCAGTACTTC
D: NA; V: TRBV19; J: TRBJ1-5; size: NA; CDR3: CASKMGGYQPQHF; DNA: TGTGCCAGCAAGATGGGAGGGTATCAGCCCCAGCATTTT